These 26 T cell receptor beta chains were all obtained from the same sample, sequenced in a study of blood T cell repertoires in COVID-19. Generated by immunoSEQ multiplex PCR, the TCRdb table keeps only in-frame clones and is missing some. The sample records hundreds of thousands of clones, approximately 91% being singletons. The sample taken for sequencing was peripheral blood. The receptors were sampled from a man between 35 and 55 years old with acute or convalescent COVID-19.

The chain employs TRBV2 and TRBJ2-3; D call uncertain. Trimming removed 5 bases at V and 13 bases at J, with 13 bases between. Germline loops: CDR1 SNHLY, CDR2 FYNNEI. The CDR3 has 11 residues. The CDR3 reads CASSLASSEYF. For the CDR3, the DNA is TGTGCCAGCAGTTTAGCCTCCAGCGAGTATTTT. The variable domain in full, with the rest retrieved from reference TRBV2 and TRBJ2-3, is EPEVTQTPSHQVTQMGQEVILRCVPISNHLYFYWYRQILGQKVEFLVSFYNNEISEKSEIFDDQFSVERPDGSNFTLKIRSTKLEDSAMYFCASSLASSEYFGPGTRLTVL.

The V and J genes are TRBV3-1 (or the pseudogene TRBV3-2) and TRBJ2-1; TRBD2 agrees at 8 bases. From germline, CDR1 is LGHDT and CDR2 YNNKEL (reference sequence). The length of the CDR3 is 16 residues. J lost 5 bases, V lost 0 bases, and 6 bases had no gene match. CDR3 loop: CASSQDVIAGNNEQFF. The CDR3 DNA is TGTGCCAGCAGCCAAGATGTAATAGCGGGGAACAATGAGCAGTTCTTC.

This sequence joins TRBV7-2 and TRBJ2-1, with 8 bases fitting TRBD2. The CDR3 is made up of 15 amino acids. The trim removed 3 bases at V and 3 bases at J, leaving 4 bases unmatched. CDR1 is SGHTA and CDR2 is FQGNSA in the germline V gene. The CDR3 region is CASSFYSGIYNEQFF. For the CDR3, the DNA is TGTGCCAGCAGCTTTTATAGCGGGATCTACAATGAGCAGTTCTTC.

The chain employs TRBV28 and TRBJ2-7; 16 nucleotides agree with TRBD2. This CDR3 is 18 amino acids long. In germline, CDR1 is MDHEN, CDR2 SYDVKM. The J segment lost 7 bases and the V segment lost 2 bases, leaving 11 bases of the junction unmatched. CDR3: CASSLGPLGTSGRGEQYF. The DNA of the CDR3 is TGTGCCAGCAGTTTAGGGCCCCTGGGGACTAGCGGGAGGGGTGAGCAGTACTTC. The variable domain in full, with the rest retrieved from reference TRBV28 and TRBJ2-7, is DVKVTQSSRYLVKRTGEKVFLECVQDMDHENMFWYRQDPGLGLRLIYFSYDVKMKEKGDIPEGYSVSREKKERFSLILESASTNQTSMYLCASSLGPLGTSGRGEQYFGPGTRLTVT.

V usage is TRBV19 and J usage is TRBJ1-3, with a tentative D call TRBD1 (5 bases). The CDR3 loop spans 17 amino acids. Trimming shortened V by 2 bases and J by 0 bases, and 14 bases separated the two germline ends. Looked up from germline, CDR1 is LNHDA and CDR2 is SQIVND (reference sequence). The chain's CDR3 is CASSIRQGPTSGNTIYF. The CDR3 DNA follows: TGTGCCAGTAGTATAAGGCAGGGCCCGACCTCTGGAAACACCATATATTTT.

This chain uses TRBV3-1 (or the pseudogene TRBV3-2) with TRBJ1-1; D is perhaps TRBD1 (6 bases). V gave up 4 bases and J gave up 0 bases, with 9 bases separating them. CDR3 size: 14 residues. The V gene's germline CDR1 is LGHDT and CDR2 YNNKEL (reference sequence). CDR3 nucleotides: TGTGCCAGCAGCCCGACAGGTATGAACACTGAAGCTTTCTTT. Its protein is CASSPTGMNTEAFF.

The chain carries TRBV28 and TRBJ1-4, with no clear D. In germline, CDR1 is MDHEN, CDR2 SYDVKM. This CDR3 region has 13 residues. V dropped 9 bases and J dropped 4 bases, with 12 bases sitting between them. CDR3 protein: CASQSDLNEKLFF. CDR3 coding DNA: TGTGCCAGTCAGAGCGACCTTAATGAAAAACTGTTTTTT.

The chain has TRBV12-3 or TRBV12-4 and TRBJ2-1; 8 bases are a match to TRBD1. Unmatched junction bases numbered 10, after V lost 6 bases and J lost 12 bases. This CDR3 region has 13 residues. CDR3 protein: CASSWTGSAAQFF. In nucleotides, the CDR3 is TGTGCCAGCAGCTGGACAGGGTCAGCCGCGCAGTTCTTC.

The rearrangement joins TRBV19 to TRBJ2-1, with TRBD1 matching 9 bases. The CDR3 sequence is 13 residues long. Trimming removed 4 bases from V and 10 bases from J; junction bases left unmatched: 5. CDR1 is LNHDA, CDR2 SQIVND, per germline (reference sequence). The CDR3 DNA is TGTGCCAGTAGTAGGGGGACAGGGAACGAGCAGTTCTTC. Protein product: CASSRGTGNEQFF.

V usage is TRBV19 and J usage is TRBJ2-3; TRBD1 aligns across 9 bases. CDR3 size: 15 residues. J lost 4 bases, V lost 5 bases, and 7 bases had no gene match. Germline V CDR1 and CDR2: LNHDA, SQIVND (reference sequence). The CDR3 DNA is TGTGCCAGTAGTTTCGGACAGGGGAACGCAGATACGCAGTATTTT. Its protein product is CASSFGQGNADTQYF. Complete variable domain (other parts from reference TRBV19 and TRBJ2-3): DGGITQSPKYLFRKEGQNVTLSCEQNLNHDAMYWYRQDPGQGLRLIYYSQIVNDFQKGDIAEGYSVSREKKESFPLTVTSAQKNPTAFYLCASSFGQGNADTQYFGPGTRLTVL.

This chain links TRBV7-2 with TRBJ2-7; 7 nucleotides line up with TRBD2. The V gene end was trimmed by 3 bases and the J gene end by 4 bases; junction bases not matched to a gene: 6. Germline CDR1 is SGHTA and CDR2 is FQGNSA. The CDR3 is 14 amino acids. CDR3 amino acids: CASSFKRDGYEQYF. The CDR3, as DNA: TGTGCCAGCAGCTTTAAGCGGGACGGGTACGAGCAGTACTTC.

The rearrangement links TRBV27 to TRBJ2-7, with D unresolved. Germline-derived CDR1 and CDR2 are MNHEY and SMNVEV (reference sequence). This CDR3 has 15 residues. Trimming removed 6 bases from V and 1 base from J, with 16 bases in between. The CDR3, as DNA: TGTGCCAGCAGCCCTGCCCCAGGTGGTTCCTACGAGCAGTACTTC. Protein sequence: CASSPAPGGSYEQYF.

The chain uses TRBV19 and TRBJ2-7, with TRBD1 identical over 7 bases. Germline V gene lookup returns CDR1 LNHDA and CDR2 SQIVND (reference sequence). V lost 5 bases to trimming and J lost 2 bases; unmatched junction nucleotides: 9. The CDR3 has 15 amino acids. The CDR3, as DNA: TGTGCCAGTAGTTCCGGGACAGTGAACACCTACGAGCAGTACTTC. Amino acids: CASSSGTVNTYEQYF.

V and J are TRBV9 and TRBJ1-3; D remains ambiguous. The CDR3 runs 16 residues. Germline CDR1 and CDR2: SGDLS and YYNGEE. Trimming took 0 bases from V and 2 from J, leaving 12 bases between them. The CDR3: CASSVGYLSPGNTIYF. In DNA form, the CDR3 reads TGTGCCAGCAGCGTAGGTTACCTATCCCCTGGAAACACCATATATTTT.

V and J are TRBV2 and TRBJ2-1; TRBD2 matches 12 bases. The length of the CDR3 is 18 residues. The V gene end was trimmed by 5 bases and the J gene end by 9 bases; junction bases not matched to a gene: 17. The germline CDR1 and CDR2 sequences are SNHLY and FYNNEI. CDR3: CASSSLAGGSLSHGEQFF. In nucleotides, the CDR3 is TGTGCCAGCAGTTCTCTAGCGGGGGGGTCCTTATCGCATGGTGAGCAGTTCTTC.

The table lists this clone with a few counts. V is TRBV5-4 and J is TRBJ1-1; 8 nucleotides line up with TRBD1. The V gene end was trimmed by 3 bases and the J gene end by 11 bases; junction bases not matched to a gene: 3. This CDR3 contains 11 residues. Germline values: CDR1 SGHNT, CDR2 YYREEE (reference sequence). The CDR3 nucleotides read TGTGCCAGCAGCTCGACAGGGGCGGCTTTCTTT. This gives the protein CASSSTGAAFF.

V and J are TRBV12-3 or TRBV12-4 and TRBJ1-2; possibly TRBD1 for D (6 bases). The CDR3 is 12 residues long. Trimming removed 4 bases at V and 8 bases at J, with 11 bases between. CDR3 bases: TGTGCCAGCAGTTGGGGGCTCGGAGGCTACACCTTC. Amino acid sequence: CASSWGLGGYTF.

In this sample, this clone turned up once. This chain uses TRBV6-6 with TRBJ1-6; TRBD1 matches at 7 bases. Germline loops: CDR1 MNHNY, CDR2 SVGAGI (reference sequence). The CDR3 has 14 amino acids. The V gene end was trimmed by 6 bases and the J gene end by 7 bases; junction bases not matched to a gene: 6. CDR3 bases: TGTGCCAGCAGACAGGCAGGGGGAAATTCACCCCTCCACTTT. As protein: CASRQAGGNSPLHF.

This chain joins TRBV7-9 and TRBJ2-1, with 10 bases lining up with TRBD2. V shed 1 base and J 7 bases; nucleotides not matched to a gene: 10. This CDR3 has 17 residues. Germline lookup yields CDR1 SEHNR and CDR2 FQNEAQ (reference sequence). CDR3 residues: CASSLGLAGGLENEQFF. CDR3 nucleotides: TGTGCCAGCAGCTTAGGGTTAGCGGGAGGTCTTGAAAATGAGCAGTTCTTC.

The chain recombines TRBV6-6 with TRBJ2-5; a weak D match, TRBD2 (6 bases). V was trimmed by 4 bases and J by 4 bases, leaving 13 bases between them. The CDR3 length is 14 residues. Germline V gives CDR1 MNHNY, CDR2 SVGAGI (reference sequence). The CDR3 DNA sequence: TGTGCCAGCAGTTCCCCCACGGGAGCAGAGACCCAGTACTTC. This codes for CASSSPTGAETQYF.

This chain uses TRBV19 with TRBJ2-7; D possibly corresponds to TRBD1 (7 bases). Germline CDR1 reads LNHDA; CDR2 reads SQIVND (reference sequence). The V gene lost 5 bases and the J gene lost 2 bases, with 16 bases spanning the gap. CDR3 length equals 15 residues. The CDR3 region is CASSLAEGAPYEQYF. In nucleotides, the CDR3 is TGTGCCAGTAGTCTCGCGGAGGGGGCGCCCTACGAGCAGTACTTC.

This chain connects TRBV6-5 to TRBJ1-2; D call uncertain. Germline assignment: CDR1 MNHEY and CDR2 SVGAGI. The length of the CDR3 is 14 residues. The V gene lost 7 bases and the J gene lost 2 bases, with 14 bases spanning the gap. The CDR3 bases are TGTGCCAGCACCGCCCCCGGCAGGAACTATGGCTACACCTTC. Amino acids: CASTAPGRNYGYTF.

The chain recombines TRBV18 with TRBJ1-5, with TRBD1 matching over 9 bases. Germline V gives CDR1 KGHSH, CDR2 LQKENI. The V gene end was trimmed by 4 bases and the J gene end by 3 bases; junction bases not matched to a gene: 4. CDR3 length: 15 amino acids. This CDR3 reads CASSLGDRVNQPQHF. CDR3 nucleotide sequence: TGTGCCAGCTCACTAGGGGACAGGGTCAATCAGCCCCAGCATTTT.

The gene calls are TRBV24-1 and TRBJ1-1; unclear D gene. Between the trimmed V and J ends, which lost 3 bases and 1 base, there was a span of 8 bases. The length of the CDR3 is 14 residues. The germline V gene encodes CDR1 KGHDR and CDR2 SFDVKD. Here the CDR3 reads CATSDQTANTEAFF. CDR3 in DNA: TGTGCCACCAGTGATCAAACAGCGAACACTGAAGCTTTCTTT.

V gene TRBV4-3 combines with J gene TRBJ2-3; D gene unclear. V gave up 0 bases and J gave up 4 bases, with 5 bases separating them. CDR1 is LGHNA and CDR2 is YSLEER in the germline V gene. The CDR3 has 13 amino acids. The CDR3 DNA is TGCGCCAGCAGCCAAGACGTCGCAGATACGCAGTATTTT. This translates into CASSQDVADTQYF.

The V call is TRBV7-9, the J call TRBJ1-2; 7 bases fit TRBD1. The CDR3 sequence is 15 residues long. V trimming: 5 bases; J trimming: 6 bases; junction bases outside the gene matches: 12. CDR1 is SEHNR, CDR2 FQNEAQ, per germline (reference sequence). The CDR3 DNA reads as TGTGCCAGCAGCCCGAGACAGGGTTTCGGAGATGGCTACACCTTC. Translating it yields CASSPRQGFGDGYTF.